This T cell receptor beta chain was sequenced in a study of patients and donors after allogeneic stem cell transplantation. Germline CDR1 SGHTA, CDR2 FQGNSA. Trimming cost V 0 bases and J 0 bases, with 15 bases left between them. The CDR3 spans 18 residues. One entry per CDR3 protein results from TCRdb running MiXCR on the RT-PCR reads. The sample carries more than 850,000 distinct CDR3 sequences, more than 15% recorded once. This TCR came from a human donor who was either an allogeneic HSCT recipient or a stem cell or donor lymphocyte infusion donor (not recorded which). It is not recorded whose cells these are; they may come from a transplant donor. Sequences were obtained from blood, either unsorted or a sorted T cell fraction (not recorded which). This chain uses TRBV7-2 with TRBJ1-5, with unresolved D. CDR3 in amino acids: CASSLAGGSTNSNQPQHF. The CDR3 DNA is TGTGCCAGCAGCTTAGCGGGAGGCAGCACTAATAGCAATCAGCCCCAGCATTTT.